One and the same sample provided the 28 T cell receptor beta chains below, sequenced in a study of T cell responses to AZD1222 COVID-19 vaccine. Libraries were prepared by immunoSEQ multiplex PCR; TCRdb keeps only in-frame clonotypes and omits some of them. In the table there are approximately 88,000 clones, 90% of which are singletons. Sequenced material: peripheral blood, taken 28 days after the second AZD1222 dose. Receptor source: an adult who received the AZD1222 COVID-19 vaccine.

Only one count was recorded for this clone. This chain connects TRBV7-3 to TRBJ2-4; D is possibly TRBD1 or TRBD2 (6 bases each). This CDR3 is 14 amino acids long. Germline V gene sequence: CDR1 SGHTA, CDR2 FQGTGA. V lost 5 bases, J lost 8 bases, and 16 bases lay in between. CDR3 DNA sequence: TGTGCCAGCAGCCAACTCGGGGGCTGGGACATTCAGTACTTC. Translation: CASSQLGGWDIQYF. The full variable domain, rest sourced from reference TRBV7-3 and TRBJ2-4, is GAGVSQTPSNKVTEKGKYVELRCDPISGHTALYWYRQSLGQGPEFLIYFQGTGAADDSGLPNDRFFAVRPEGSVSTLKIQRTERGDSAVYLCASSQLGGWDIQYFGAGTRLSVL.

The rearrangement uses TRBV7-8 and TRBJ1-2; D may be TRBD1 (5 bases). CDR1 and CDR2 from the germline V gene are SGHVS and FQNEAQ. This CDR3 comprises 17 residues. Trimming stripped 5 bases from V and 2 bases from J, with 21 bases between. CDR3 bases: TGTGCCAGCAGCCGCTACATAGTAGGGGCCTTAAACTATGGCTACACCTTC. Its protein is CASSRYIVGALNYGYTF.

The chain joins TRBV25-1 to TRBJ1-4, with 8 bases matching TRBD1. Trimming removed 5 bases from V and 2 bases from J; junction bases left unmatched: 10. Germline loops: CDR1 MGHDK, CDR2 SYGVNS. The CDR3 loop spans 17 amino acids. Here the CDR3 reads CASSNWTGWGTNEKLFF. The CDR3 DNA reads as TGTGCCAGCAGTAACTGGACAGGGTGGGGGACTAATGAAAAACTGTTTTTT.

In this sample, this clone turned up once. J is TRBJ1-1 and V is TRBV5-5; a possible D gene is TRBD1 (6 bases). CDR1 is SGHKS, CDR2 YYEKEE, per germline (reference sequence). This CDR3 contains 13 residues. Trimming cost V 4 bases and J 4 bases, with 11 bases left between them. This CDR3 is CASSAQGGTEAFF. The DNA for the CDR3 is TGTGCCAGCAGCGCACAGGGAGGCACTGAAGCTTTCTTT.

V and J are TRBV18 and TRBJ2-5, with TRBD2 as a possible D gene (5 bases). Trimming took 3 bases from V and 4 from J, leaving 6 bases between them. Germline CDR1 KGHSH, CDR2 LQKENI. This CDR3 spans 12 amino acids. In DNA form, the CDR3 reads TGTGCCAGCTCACCTCGGGGAGAGACCCAGTACTTC. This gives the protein CASSPRGETQYF.

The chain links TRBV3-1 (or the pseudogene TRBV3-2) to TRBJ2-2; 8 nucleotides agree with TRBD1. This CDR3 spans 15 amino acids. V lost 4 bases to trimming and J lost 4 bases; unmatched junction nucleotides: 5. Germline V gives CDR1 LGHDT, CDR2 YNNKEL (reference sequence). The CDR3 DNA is TGTGCCAGCAGCCGAGGACAGGGTGGCACCGGGGAGCTGTTTTTT. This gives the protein CASSRGQGGTGELFF.

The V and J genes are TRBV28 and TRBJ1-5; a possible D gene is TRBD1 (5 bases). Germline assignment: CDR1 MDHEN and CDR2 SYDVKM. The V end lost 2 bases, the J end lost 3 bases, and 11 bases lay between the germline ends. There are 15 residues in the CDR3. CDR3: CASSLRQGINQPQHF. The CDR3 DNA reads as TGTGCCAGCAGTTTAAGGCAGGGTATCAATCAGCCCCAGCATTTT. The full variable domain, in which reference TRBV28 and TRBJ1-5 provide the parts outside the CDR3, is DVKVTQSSRYLVKRTGEKVFLECVQDMDHENMFWYRQDPGLGLRLIYFSYDVKMKEKGDIPEGYSVSREKKERFSLILESASTNQTSMYLCASSLRQGINQPQHFGDGTRLSIL.

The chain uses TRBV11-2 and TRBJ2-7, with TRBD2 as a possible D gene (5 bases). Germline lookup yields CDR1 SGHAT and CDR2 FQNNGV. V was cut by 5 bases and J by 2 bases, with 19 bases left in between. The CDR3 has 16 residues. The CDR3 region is CASSPIARTGTYEQYF. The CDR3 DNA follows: TGTGCCAGCAGCCCCATTGCCAGGACGGGAACCTACGAGCAGTACTTC.

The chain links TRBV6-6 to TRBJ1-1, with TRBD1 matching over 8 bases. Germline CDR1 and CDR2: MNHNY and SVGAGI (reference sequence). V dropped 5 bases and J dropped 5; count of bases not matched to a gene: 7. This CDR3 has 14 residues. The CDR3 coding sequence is TGTGCCAGCAGTGGACAGGGTGGGTGGACTGAAGCTTTCTTT. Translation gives CASSGQGGWTEAFF.

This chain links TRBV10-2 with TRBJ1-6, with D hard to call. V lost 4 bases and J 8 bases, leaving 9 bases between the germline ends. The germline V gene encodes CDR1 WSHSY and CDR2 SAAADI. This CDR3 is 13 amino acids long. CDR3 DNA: TGCGCCAGCAGTGCCCAATGGGATTCACCCCTCCACTTT. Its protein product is CASSAQWDSPLHF.

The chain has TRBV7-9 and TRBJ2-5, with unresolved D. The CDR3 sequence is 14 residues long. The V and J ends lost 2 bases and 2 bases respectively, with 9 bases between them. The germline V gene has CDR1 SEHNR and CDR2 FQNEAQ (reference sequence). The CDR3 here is CASSLRPSQETQYF. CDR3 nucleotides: TGTGCCAGCAGCTTAAGGCCTTCTCAAGAGACCCAGTACTTC.

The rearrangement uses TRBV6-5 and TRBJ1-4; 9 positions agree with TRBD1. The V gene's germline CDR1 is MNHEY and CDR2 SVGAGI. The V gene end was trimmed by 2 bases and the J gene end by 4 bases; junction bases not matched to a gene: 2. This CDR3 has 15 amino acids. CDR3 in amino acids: CASSYGDRVNEKLFF. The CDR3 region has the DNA TGTGCCAGCAGTTACGGGGACAGGGTTAATGAAAAACTGTTTTTT.

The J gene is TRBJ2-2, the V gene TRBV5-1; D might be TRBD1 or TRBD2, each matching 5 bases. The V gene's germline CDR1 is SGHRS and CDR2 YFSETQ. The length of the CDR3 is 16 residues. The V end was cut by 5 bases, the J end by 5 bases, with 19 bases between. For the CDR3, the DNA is TGCGCCAGCAGATTCCTCGCCGGGGCCGTTACCGGGGAGCTGTTTTTT. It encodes CASRFLAGAVTGELFF.

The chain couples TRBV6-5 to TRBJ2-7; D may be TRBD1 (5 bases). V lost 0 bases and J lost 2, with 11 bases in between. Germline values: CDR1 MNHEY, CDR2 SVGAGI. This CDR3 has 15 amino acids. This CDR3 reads CASSYSRQGPYEQYF. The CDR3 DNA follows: TGTGCCAGCAGTTACTCGAGGCAGGGTCCCTACGAGCAGTACTTC.

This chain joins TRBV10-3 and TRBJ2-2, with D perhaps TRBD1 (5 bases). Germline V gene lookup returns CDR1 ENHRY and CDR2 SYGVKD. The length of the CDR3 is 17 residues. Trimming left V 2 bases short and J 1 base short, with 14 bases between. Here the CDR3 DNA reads TGTGCCATCAGTGAGACCCTAGGGCAGGGGAACACCGGGGAGCTGTTTTTT. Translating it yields CAISETLGQGNTGELFF.

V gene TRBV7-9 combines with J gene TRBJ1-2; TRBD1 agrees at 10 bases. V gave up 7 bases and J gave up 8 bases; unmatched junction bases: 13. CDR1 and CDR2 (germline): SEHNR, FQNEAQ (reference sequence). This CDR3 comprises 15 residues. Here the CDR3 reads CASNSGTGVPGGYTF. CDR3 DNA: TGTGCCAGCAACTCCGGGACAGGGGTCCCTGGCGGCTACACCTTC.

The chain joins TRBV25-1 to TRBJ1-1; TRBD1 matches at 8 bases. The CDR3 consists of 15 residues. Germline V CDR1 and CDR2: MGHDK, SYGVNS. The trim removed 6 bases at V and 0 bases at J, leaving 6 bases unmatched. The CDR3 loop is CASRRPGQVNTEAFF. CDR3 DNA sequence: TGTGCCAGCAGAAGACCGGGACAGGTGAACACTGAAGCTTTCTTT.

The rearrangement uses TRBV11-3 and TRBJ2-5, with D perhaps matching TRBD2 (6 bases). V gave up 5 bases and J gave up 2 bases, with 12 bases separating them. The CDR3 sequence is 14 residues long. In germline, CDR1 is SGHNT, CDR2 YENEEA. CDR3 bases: TGTGCCAGCAGCCCAGGACTACTACAAGAGACCCAGTACTTC. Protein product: CASSPGLLQETQYF.

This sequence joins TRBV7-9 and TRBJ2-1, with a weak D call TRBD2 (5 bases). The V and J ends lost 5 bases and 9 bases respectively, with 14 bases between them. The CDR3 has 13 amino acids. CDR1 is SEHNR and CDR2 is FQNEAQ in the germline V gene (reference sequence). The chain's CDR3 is CASSPTLGSEQFF. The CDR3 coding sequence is TGTGCCAGCAGCCCCACACTAGGTAGTGAGCAGTTCTTC.

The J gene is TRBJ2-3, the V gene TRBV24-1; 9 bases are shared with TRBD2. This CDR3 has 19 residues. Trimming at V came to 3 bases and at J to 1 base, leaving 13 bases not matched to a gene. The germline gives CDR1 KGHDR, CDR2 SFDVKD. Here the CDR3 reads CATSDRTGVLAGGTDTQYF. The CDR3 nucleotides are TGTGCCACCAGTGATCGTACAGGGGTACTAGCGGGTGGCACAGATACGCAGTATTTT.

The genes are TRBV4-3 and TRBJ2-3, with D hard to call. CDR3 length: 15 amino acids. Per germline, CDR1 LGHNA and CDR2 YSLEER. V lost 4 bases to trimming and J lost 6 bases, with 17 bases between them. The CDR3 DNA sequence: TGCGCCAGCAGCCTCATCTTAAGTGGTCTGGATACGCAGTATTTT. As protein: CASSLILSGLDTQYF.

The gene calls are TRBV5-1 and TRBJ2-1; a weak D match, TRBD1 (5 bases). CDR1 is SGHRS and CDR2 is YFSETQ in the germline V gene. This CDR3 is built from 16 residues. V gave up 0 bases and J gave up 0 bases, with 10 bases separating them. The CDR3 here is CASSLAQGSSYNEQFF. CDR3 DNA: TGCGCCAGCAGCTTGGCGCAGGGCAGCTCCTACAATGAGCAGTTCTTC.

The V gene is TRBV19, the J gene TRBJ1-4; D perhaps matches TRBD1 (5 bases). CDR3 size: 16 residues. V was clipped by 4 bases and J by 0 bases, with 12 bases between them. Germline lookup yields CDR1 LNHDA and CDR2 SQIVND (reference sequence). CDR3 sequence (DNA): TGTGCCAGTAGTAAGCGACTAGGGGCAACTAATGAAAAACTGTTTTTT. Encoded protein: CASSKRLGATNEKLFF.

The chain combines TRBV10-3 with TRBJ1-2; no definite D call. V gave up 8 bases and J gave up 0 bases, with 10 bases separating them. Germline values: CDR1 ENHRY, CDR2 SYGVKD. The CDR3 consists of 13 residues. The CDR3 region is CAIGGEPNYGYTF. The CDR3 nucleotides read TGTGCCATCGGTGGAGAGCCTAACTATGGCTACACCTTC.

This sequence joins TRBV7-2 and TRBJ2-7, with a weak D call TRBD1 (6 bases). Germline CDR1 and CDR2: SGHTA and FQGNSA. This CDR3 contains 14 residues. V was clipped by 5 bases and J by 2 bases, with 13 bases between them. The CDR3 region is CASSRRGTPYEQYF. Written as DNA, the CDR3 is TGTGCCAGCAGCCGTAGGGGGACCCCCTACGAGCAGTACTTC.

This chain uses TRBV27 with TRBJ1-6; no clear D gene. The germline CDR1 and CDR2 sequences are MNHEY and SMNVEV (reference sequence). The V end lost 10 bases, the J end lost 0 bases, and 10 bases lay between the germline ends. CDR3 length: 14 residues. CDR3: CATRISSYNSPLHF. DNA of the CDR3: TGTGCCACCCGTATAAGCTCCTATAATTCACCCCTCCACTTT.

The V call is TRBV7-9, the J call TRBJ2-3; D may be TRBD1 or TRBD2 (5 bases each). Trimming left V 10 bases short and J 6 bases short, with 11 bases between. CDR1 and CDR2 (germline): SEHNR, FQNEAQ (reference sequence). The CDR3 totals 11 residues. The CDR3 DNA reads TGTGCCACAACGGGGACCGATACGCAGTATTTT. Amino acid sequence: CATTGTDTQYF.

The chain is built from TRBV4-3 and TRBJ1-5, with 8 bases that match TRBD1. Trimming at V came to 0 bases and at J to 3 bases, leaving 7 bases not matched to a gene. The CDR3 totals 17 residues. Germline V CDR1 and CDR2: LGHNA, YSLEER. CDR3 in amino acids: CASSQDATGGNNQPQHF. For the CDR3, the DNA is TGCGCCAGCAGCCAAGACGCTACAGGGGGAAACAATCAGCCCCAGCATTTT.